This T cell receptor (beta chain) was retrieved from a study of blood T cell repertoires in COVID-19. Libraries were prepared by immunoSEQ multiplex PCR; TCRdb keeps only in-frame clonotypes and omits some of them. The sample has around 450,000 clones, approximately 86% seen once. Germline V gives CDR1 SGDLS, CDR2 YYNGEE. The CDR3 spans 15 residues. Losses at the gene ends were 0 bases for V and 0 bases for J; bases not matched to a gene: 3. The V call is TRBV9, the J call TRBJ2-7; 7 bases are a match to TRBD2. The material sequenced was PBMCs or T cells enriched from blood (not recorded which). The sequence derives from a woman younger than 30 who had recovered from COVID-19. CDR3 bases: TGTGCCAGCAGCGTAGGCGGGACTAACTCCTACGAGCAGTACTTC. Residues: CASSVGGTNSYEQYF. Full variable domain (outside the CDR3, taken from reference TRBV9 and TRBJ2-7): DSGVTQTPKHLITATGQRVTLRCSPRSGDLSVYWYQQSLDQGLQFLIQYYNGEERAKGNILERFSAQQFPDLHSELNLSSLELGDSALYFCASSVGGTNSYEQYFGPGTRLTVT.